This T cell receptor (beta chain) came from a study of long-term antiretroviral therapy in people with HIV. Findings and limits, study-wide: At every time point, clones expanded before ART dominated the repertoire. Specimens of blood were obtained during about 2003 to 2018, possibly under older ART regimens.

An immunoSEQ assay, version v3.0, was performed at survey level. Profiling relied on immunoSEQ multiplex PCR, and the TCRdb table lists in-frame clones only, not all of them. The table shows under 20,000 clones, with around 94% occurring only once. Cryopreserved PBMC numbered roughly 0.85-10 million per sample before DNA extraction. Of note for this clone: Its cognate antigen is unknown.

Germline V gene sequence: CDR1 SNHLY, CDR2 FYNNEI. This CDR3 has 16 amino acids. V gave up 5 bases and J gave up 3 bases; unmatched junction bases: 9. This sample comprised unsorted PBMCs, obtained nearly 6.5 years after starting antiretroviral therapy. This sequence was found in a woman aged 50 to 60 with HIV. The J gene is TRBJ1-5, the V gene TRBV2; 8 positions agree with TRBD1. The CDR3 DNA follows: TGTGCCAGCAGTAGGGACAGGTTCGCTCACAATCAGCCCCAGCATTTT. Protein product: CASSRDRFAHNQPQHF.